Listed below are T cell receptor beta chains from one sample, sequenced in a study of shared clonotypes between healthy human individuals. Only in-frame clones appear in the TCRdb table, and some are missing; sequencing was by immunoSEQ multiplex PCR. This sample has about half a million clones, with more than 75% found just once. Sequencing was done on a sample of PBMCs. The source is a woman between 40 and 50 years old in good health. Some clones in this sample may be carry-over from other donors' samples. Each CDR3 is given with its conserved first and last residue. The D gene is left open where the match is weak. Size values are once, few and many counts, or a class for expanded clones, and some rows have none.

J: TRBJ1-2; D: NA; size: once; V: TRBV7-9; CDR3: CASSLGGTGYGYTF; DNA: TGTGCCAGCAGCTTAGGGGGCACGGGCTATGGCTACACCTTC
J: TRBJ2-3; D: NA; size: NA; V: TRBV11-3; CDR3: CASSFTGKSTDTQYF; DNA: TGTGCCAGCAGCTTCACAGGGAAAAGCACAGATACGCAGTATTTT
J: TRBJ2-4; D: NA; size: NA; V: TRBV19; CDR3: CASSTQGIGKNIQYF; DNA: TGTGCCAGTAGTACCCAGGGTATCGGCAAAAACATTCAGTACTTC
J: TRBJ2-1; D: NA; size: NA; V: TRBV28; CDR3: CASSLLGEVEQFF; DNA: TGTGCCAGCAGCTTACTGGGAGAGGTTGAGCAGTTCTTC
J: TRBJ2-7; D: TRBD1; size: NA; V: TRBV6-1; CDR3: CASSEAGTGVNYEQYF; DNA: TGTGCCAGCAGTGAAGCGGGGACAGGGGTGAACTACGAGCAGTACTTC
J: TRBJ2-7; D: TRBD1; size: many; V: TRBV7-3; CDR3: CASSEAGTGAYEQYF; DNA: TGTGCCAGCAGCGAAGCCGGGACAGGAGCCTACGAGCAGTACTTC
J: TRBJ2-5; D: TRBD2; size: NA; V: TRBV9; CDR3: CASSAGLGRETQYF; DNA: TGTGCCAGCAGCGCAGGACTAGGTCGTGAGACCCAGTACTTC
J: TRBJ2-1; D: NA; size: NA; V: TRBV7-9; CDR3: CASSPRAGIEQFF; DNA: TGTGCCAGCAGCCCCCGTGCGGGTATCGAGCAGTTCTTC
J: TRBJ2-1; D: NA; size: NA; V: TRBV11-3; CDR3: CASSLGLYNEQFF; DNA: TGTGCCAGCAGCTTGGGACTCTACAATGAGCAGTTCTTC
J: TRBJ2-2; D: NA; size: NA; V: TRBV18; CDR3: CASSPRAENTGELFF; DNA: TGTGCCAGCTCACCCCGGGCTGAAAACACCGGGGAGCTGTTTTTT
J: TRBJ2-1; D: TRBD2; size: NA; V: TRBV5-1; CDR3: CASSSTSGTYNEQFF; DNA: TGCGCCAGCAGCTCTACTAGCGGGACCTACAATGAGCAGTTCTTC
J: TRBJ2-2; D: TRBD1; size: NA; V: TRBV25-1; CDR3: CASSELGRGRTGELFF; DNA: TGTGCCAGCAGTGAATTGGGCAGGGGGCGCACCGGGGAGCTGTTTTTT
J: TRBJ1-1; D: NA; size: NA; V: TRBV30; CDR3: CAWSFFTEAFF; DNA: TGTGCCTGGAGCTTCTTTACTGAAGCTTTCTTT
J: TRBJ2-7; D: TRBD1; size: NA; V: TRBV28; CDR3: CASSFDRGINEQYF; DNA: TGTGCCAGCAGTTTCGACAGGGGGATCAACGAGCAGTACTTC
J: TRBJ2-3; D: NA; size: NA; V: TRBV4-3; CDR3: CASSQQSGDTQYF; DNA: TGCGCCAGCAGCCAACAGAGTGGGGATACGCAGTATTTT
J: TRBJ2-3; D: NA; size: once; V: TRBV9; CDR3: CASSVVGPPDTQYF; DNA: TGTGCCAGCAGCGTAGTGGGACCCCCAGATACGCAGTATTTT
J: TRBJ1-1; D: TRBD1; size: few; V: TRBV2; CDR3: CASNPDRAGTEAFF; DNA: TGTGCCAGCAATCCGGACAGGGCCGGGACCGAAGCTTTCTTT
J: TRBJ2-3; D: TRBD2; size: NA; V: TRBV5-1; CDR3: CASSLGLAGVRSADTQYF; DNA: TGCGCCAGCAGCTTGGGACTAGCGGGAGTTAGGAGCGCAGATACGCAGTATTTT
J: TRBJ2-7; D: NA; size: NA; V: TRBV25-1; CDR3: CASSVHARGGEQYF; DNA: TGTGCCAGCAGTGTCCACGCCAGGGGTGGCGAGCAGTACTTC
J: TRBJ2-3; D: NA; size: NA; V: TRBV19; CDR3: CASSMGGPLRGDTQYF; DNA: TGTGCCAGTAGTATGGGTGGCCCTCTCCGGGGAGATACGCAGTATTTT
J: TRBJ2-7; D: NA; size: NA; V: TRBV10-3; CDR3: CAISTGIPGEQYF; DNA: TGTGCCATCAGCACCGGGATCCCGGGGGAGCAGTACTTC
J: TRBJ2-7; D: TRBD2; size: NA; V: TRBV2; CDR3: CASSWATSGGGYEQYF; DNA: TGTGCCAGCAGTTGGGCGACTAGCGGTGGGGGCTACGAGCAGTACTTC
J: TRBJ1-2; D: NA; size: NA; V: TRBV5-1; CDR3: CASSLVSGYGYTF; DNA: TGCGCCAGCAGCTTGGTTAGCGGCTATGGCTACACCTTC
J: TRBJ2-6; D: NA; size: NA; V: TRBV6-4; CDR3: CASSDSKETNSGANVLTF; DNA: TGTGCCAGCAGTGACTCGAAAGAAACCAACTCTGGGGCCAACGTCCTGACTTTC
J: TRBJ2-6; D: NA; size: once; V: TRBV7-6; CDR3: CASSYTAGGPGANVLTF; DNA: TGTGCCAGCAGCTACACCGCCGGGGGCCCAGGGGCCAACGTCCTGACTTTC
J: TRBJ2-3; D: TRBD2; size: NA; V: TRBV15; CDR3: CATSLPGGGTQYF; DNA: TGTGCCACCAGCCTGCCGGGGGGTGGTACGCAGTATTTT
J: TRBJ2-7; D: NA; size: NA; V: TRBV29-1; CDR3: CSVGPSGYEQYF; DNA: TGCAGCGTTGGGCCTAGTGGGTACGAGCAGTACTTC
J: TRBJ2-7; D: TRBD2; size: NA; V: TRBV7-6; CDR3: CASSVGSGRWYEQYF; DNA: TGTGCCAGCAGCGTCGGTAGCGGGAGATGGTACGAGCAGTACTTC
J: TRBJ2-1; D: NA; size: NA; V: TRBV14; CDR3: CASSQVTDYYNEQFF; DNA: TGTGCCAGCAGCCAAGTAACGGACTACTACAATGAGCAGTTCTTC
J: TRBJ2-5; D: NA; size: NA; V: TRBV18; CDR3: CASSPRQETQYF; DNA: TGTGCCAGCTCACCCAGGCAAGAGACCCAGTACTTC
J: TRBJ2-1; D: TRBD2; size: NA; V: TRBV11-2; CDR3: CASSSRTSGQYNEQFF; DNA: TGTGCCAGCAGTTCCCGGACTAGCGGGCAATACAATGAGCAGTTCTTC
J: TRBJ2-2; D: NA; size: NA; V: TRBV18; CDR3: CASSPRLENGELFF; DNA: TGTGCCAGCTCACCACGACTAGAGAACGGGGAGCTGTTTTTT
J: TRBJ2-5; D: NA; size: many; V: TRBV11-2; CDR3: CASRSLSGGETQYF; DNA: TGTGCCAGCAGATCCCTTTCTGGAGGAGAGACCCAGTACTTC
J: TRBJ1-3; D: TRBD1; size: NA; V: TRBV10-3; CDR3: CAISQQGAGNTIYF; DNA: TGTGCCATCAGCCAACAGGGGGCTGGAAACACCATATATTTT
J: TRBJ2-2; D: NA; size: NA; V: TRBV27; CDR3: CASSPLLSGELFF; DNA: TGTGCCAGCAGTCCCCTCCTCTCCGGGGAGCTGTTTTTT
J: TRBJ1-1; D: NA; size: NA; V: TRBV5-6; CDR3: CASSLGRGFLQGTFF; DNA: TGTGCCAGCAGCTTGGGGCGGGGTTTCCTGCAGGGGACTTTCTTT
J: TRBJ2-1; D: TRBD1; size: NA; V: TRBV9; CDR3: CASSVGTGVGEQFF; DNA: TGTGCCAGCAGCGTAGGGACAGGGGTGGGTGAGCAGTTCTTC
J: TRBJ2-2; D: NA; size: NA; V: TRBV28; CDR3: CASSPRGLAVGELFF; DNA: TGTGCCAGCAGTCCCCGGGGGCTCGCGGTCGGGGAGCTGTTTTTT
J: TRBJ2-2; D: TRBD2; size: NA; V: TRBV4-1; CDR3: CASSRVPGLAGGPIGELFF; DNA: TGCGCCAGCAGCCGAGTCCCGGGACTAGCGGGAGGGCCGATCGGGGAGCTGTTTTTT
J: TRBJ1-1; D: NA; size: NA; V: TRBV5-6; CDR3: CASKRTGVWVSTEAFF; DNA: TGTGCCAGCAAGAGAACGGGGGTTTGGGTGAGCACTGAAGCTTTCTTT